This record covers a single T cell receptor beta chain. Its antigen has not been determined. Base qualities are not at hand, and no much larger clone is one base apart. Before genomic DNA extraction, regulatory T cells were isolated from blood as CD4+CD25-high CD127-low cells. Repertoire analyses used several healthy control donors as the comparison group. This sample stems from a study of regulatory and conventional T cells in RAG deficiency (TCRdb year 2017). Regarding the complete study: High-throughput TCR beta sequencing was used to compare the repertoire diversity and composition of Treg, conventional CD4+ and CD8+ T cells between RAG-deficient patients and healthy controls.

The method was the immunoSEQ multiplex PCR assay. Rearranged TCR beta chain products were amplified from the genomic DNA of sorted T-cell subsets and were then sequenced. The authors processed their data as follows. Shannon entropy and Simpson indices were used to measure the diversity of productive TCR beta rearrangements in each repertoire. To gauge clonal expansion, the frequencies of the 100 most abundant productive TCR beta clonotypes among total reads were added together. The TRB repertoires were evaluated with a self-reactivity index based on amino acid usage at CDR3beta positions 6 and 7. Repertoire analyses used two-way ANOVA; flow cytometric analyses used Student t or Mann-Whitney tests. TCRdb took this table from immuneACCESS and kept in-frame rearrangements with V and J called. Such tables lack part of the clones; where checked against another copy, unresolved V genes explain under half of the gap, and the rest is unexplained. V, J and clone size are taken as reported in that table, and D and trimming were inferred from the DNA itself. The sample includes 20,000 or so clones, with about 87% observed a single time. 1.4% of the sample belongs to the ten largest clones.

Its CDR3 holds 13 amino acids, cysteine through phenylalanine. The entry retains the CDR3 DNA only, 39 bases that are in frame from base 1. The trim is 0 bases for V and 10 bases for J, with a gap of 8 bases between the germline ends. The germline V gene gives CDR1 as SGDLS and CDR2 as YYNGEE. Points the paper makes about the study in general: Unique TCR beta sequences from Treg cells were around 110-fold fewer in Omenn syndrome and CID/AS patients than controls, versus about 10-fold for other subsets. Shorter CDR3 lengths were found in all patient T-cell subsets, and >85% Treg-Tconv repertoire overlap at nucleotide and amino acid level was observed in Omenn syndrome patients. The CD25-high CD127-low cells sorted from Omenn syndrome patients may be peripherally activated cells rather than true Treg cells. Compared with control T-cell subpopulations, RAG-deficient patients had much lower Shannon entropy and higher Simpson indices. Some T-cell subset analyses were not done for some subjects.

The same sample was also studied in work on regulatory T cells. The second investigation adds: For the multiplex PCR, 52 forward TRBV primers and 13 reverse TRBJ primers were used, and amplification bias was corrected with both assay-based and computational methods. In patients, repertoires had restricted unique TRB V-J pairs and skewed V and J gene usage, with regulatory T cells showing the most marked changes. The study compared T-cell receptor beta repertoires of sorted regulatory, conventional CD4+ and CD8+ T cells in CD3G-deficient patients with those in healthy controls. Peripheral blood mononuclear cells were isolated by Ficoll density separation. Rearranged TRB loci were amplified from genomic DNA by multiplex PCR within the immunoSEQ assay. Sequencing of the TRB amplicons was done on an Illumina HiSeq platform. Custom algorithms error-filtered the raw sequences and aligned the raw sequences to reference gene sequences, after which the immunoSEQ online tools were used for analysis. Frequencies of productive and nonproductive TRB rearrangements were assessed among unique sequences as well as among total sequences. For group comparisons, t tests, Mann-Whitney tests or two-way ANOVA were performed in Prism software.

The sequence joins TRBV9 to TRBJ1-6, with the D gene uncertain. Sequencing was performed on Tregs sorted from blood. The sequence was collected from a human donor in good health. The CDR3 reads CASSVEPSSPLHF. The DNA sequence is as follows: TGTGCCAGCAGCGTAGAGCCCTCCTCACCCCTCCACTTT. Joined to the reference TRBV9 and TRBJ1-6 proteins, this CDR3 gives the full variable domain: DSGVTQTPKHLITATGQRVTLRCSPRSGDLSVYWYQQSLDQGLQFLIQYYNGEERAKGNILERFSAQQFPDLHSELNLSSLELGDSALYFCASSVEPSSPLHFGNGTRLTVT.